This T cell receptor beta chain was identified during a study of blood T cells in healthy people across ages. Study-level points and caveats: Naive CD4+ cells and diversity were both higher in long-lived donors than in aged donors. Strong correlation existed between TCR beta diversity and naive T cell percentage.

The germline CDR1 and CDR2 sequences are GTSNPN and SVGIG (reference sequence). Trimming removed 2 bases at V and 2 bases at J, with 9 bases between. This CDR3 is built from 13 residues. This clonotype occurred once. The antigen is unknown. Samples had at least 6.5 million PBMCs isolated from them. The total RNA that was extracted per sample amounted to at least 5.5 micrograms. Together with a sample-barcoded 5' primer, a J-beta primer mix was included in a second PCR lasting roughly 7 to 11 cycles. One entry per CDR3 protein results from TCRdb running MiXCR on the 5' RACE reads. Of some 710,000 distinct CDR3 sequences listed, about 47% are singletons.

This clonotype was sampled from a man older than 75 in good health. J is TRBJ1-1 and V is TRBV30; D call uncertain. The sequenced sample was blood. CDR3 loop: CAWSSPVNTEAFF. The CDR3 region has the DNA TGTGCCTGGAGTTCGCCGGTAAACACTGAAGCTTTCTTT.